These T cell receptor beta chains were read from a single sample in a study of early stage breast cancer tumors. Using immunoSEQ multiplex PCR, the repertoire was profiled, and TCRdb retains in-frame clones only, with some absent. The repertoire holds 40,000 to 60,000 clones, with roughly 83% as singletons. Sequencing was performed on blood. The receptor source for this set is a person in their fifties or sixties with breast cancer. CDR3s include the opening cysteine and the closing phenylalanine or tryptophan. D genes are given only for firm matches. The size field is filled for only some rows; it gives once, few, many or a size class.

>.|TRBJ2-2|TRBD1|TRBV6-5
CASSYSQGANTGELFF
TGTGCCAGCAGTTATAGTCAGGGGGCGAACACCGGGGAGCTGTTTTTT
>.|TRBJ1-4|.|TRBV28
CASTLGGQGEKLFF
TGTGCCAGCACTCTGGGGGGCCAGGGTGAAAAACTGTTTTTT
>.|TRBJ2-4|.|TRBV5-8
CASSNQQMNIQYF
TGTGCCAGCAGCAACCAACAGATGAACATTCAGTACTTC
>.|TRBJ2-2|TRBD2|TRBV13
CASSTPLAGGGTGELFF
TGTGCCAGCAGCACCCCTCTAGCGGGAGGTGGGACCGGGGAGCTGTTTTTT
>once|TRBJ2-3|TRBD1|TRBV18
CASSPQDRGSTDTQYF
TGTGCCAGCTCACCGCAGGACAGGGGTAGCACAGATACGCAGTATTTT
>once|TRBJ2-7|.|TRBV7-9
CASSLATGQSSYEQYF
TGTGCCAGCAGCTTGGCGACAGGCCAGAGCTCCTACGAGCAGTACTTC
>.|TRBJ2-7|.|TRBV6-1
CASSTTISYEQYF
TGTGCCAGCAGTACCACGATCTCCTACGAGCAGTACTTC
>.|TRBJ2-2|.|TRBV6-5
CASSPGSGELFF
TGTGCCAGCAGTCCAGGGTCCGGGGAGCTGTTTTTT
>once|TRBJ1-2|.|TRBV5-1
CASSLGQGGNYGYTF
TGCGCCAGCAGCTTGGGGCAGGGTGGAAACTATGGCTACACCTTC
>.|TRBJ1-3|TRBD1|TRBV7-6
CASSMRGRENTIYF
TGTGCCAGCAGTATGAGGGGGCGAGAAAACACCATATATTTT
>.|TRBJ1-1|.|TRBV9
CASSVVGSTEAFF
TGTGCCAGCAGCGTAGTGGGGAGCACTGAAGCTTTCTTT
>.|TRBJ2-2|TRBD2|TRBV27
CASIEAGGPPGELFF
TGTGCCAGCATTGAAGCGGGAGGTCCTCCCGGGGAGCTGTTTTTT
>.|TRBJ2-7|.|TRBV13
CASSLGQYTYEQYF
TGTGCCAGCAGCTTAGGACAGTACACCTACGAGCAGTACTTC
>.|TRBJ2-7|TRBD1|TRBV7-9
CASSFDRAYEQYF
TGTGCCAGCAGCTTCGACAGGGCCTACGAGCAGTACTTC
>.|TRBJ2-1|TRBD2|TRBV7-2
CASSWGGGSEQFF
TGTGCCAGCAGCTGGGGCGGGGGGAGTGAGCAGTTCTTC
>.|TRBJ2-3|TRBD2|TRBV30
CAWRGGSTDTQYF
TGTGCCTGGCGGGGGGGGAGCACAGATACGCAGTATTTT
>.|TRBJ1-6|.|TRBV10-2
CASRGGIRNSPLHF
TGCGCCAGCAGAGGGGGGATACGTAATTCACCCCTCCACTTT
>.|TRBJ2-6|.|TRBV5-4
CASSLRQSGANVLTF
TGTGCCAGCAGCCTACGACAGTCTGGGGCCAACGTCCTGACTTTC
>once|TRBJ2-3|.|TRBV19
CASSLLLDGTDTQYF
TGTGCCAGTAGTTTGCTTCTAGACGGCACAGATACGCAGTATTTT
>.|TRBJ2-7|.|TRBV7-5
CARSLVSPQFPYEQYF
TGTGCCAGAAGCTTAGTAAGTCCGCAATTCCCCTACGAGCAGTACTTC
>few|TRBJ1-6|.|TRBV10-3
CAISDREGSPLHF
TGTGCCATCAGTGACAGGGAAGGATCACCCCTCCACTTT
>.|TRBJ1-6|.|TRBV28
CASILGGSNNSPLHF
TGTGCCAGCATCCTGGGAGGGAGTAACAATTCACCCCTCCACTTT
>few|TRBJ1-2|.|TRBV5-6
CASSSPTEFNYGYTF
TGTGCCAGCAGCTCCCCGACAGAATTTAACTATGGCTACACCTTC
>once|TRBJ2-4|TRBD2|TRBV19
CASSIRLAGGPAKNIQYF
TGTGCCAGTAGTATCAGACTAGCGGGAGGGCCAGCCAAAAACATTCAGTACTTC
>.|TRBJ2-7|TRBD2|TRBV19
CASSPSGRADSHPREQYF
TGTGCCAGTAGCCCGAGCGGGAGGGCCGACTCTCACCCCCGGGAGCAGTACTTC
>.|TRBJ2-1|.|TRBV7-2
CASSQTGANNEQFF
TGTGCCAGCAGCCAAACCGGGGCGAACAATGAGCAGTTCTTC
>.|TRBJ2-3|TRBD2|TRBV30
CAWSLGLAVTDTQYF
TGTGCCTGGAGCTTGGGACTAGCCGTTACAGATACGCAGTATTTT
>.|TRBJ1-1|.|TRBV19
CASIYPAERVAFF
TGTGCCAGTATTTACCCCGCAGAACGAGTAGCTTTCTTT
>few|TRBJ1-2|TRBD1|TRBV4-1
CASSQDQGANGYTF
TGCGCCAGCAGCCAAGATCAGGGGGCTAATGGCTACACCTTC
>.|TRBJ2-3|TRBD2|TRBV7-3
CASSTTSGAQYF
TGTGCCAGCAGCACCACTAGCGGTGCGCAGTATTTT
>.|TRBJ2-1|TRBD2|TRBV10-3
CAISESPGLAGGSPSAYNEQFF
TGTGCCATCAGTGAGTCGCCGGGACTAGCGGGGGGCTCTCCATCTGCCTACAATGAGCAGTTCTTC
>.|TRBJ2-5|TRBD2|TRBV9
CASSVSGVREAQYF
TGTGCCAGCAGCGTAAGCGGGGTTAGAGAGGCCCAGTACTTC
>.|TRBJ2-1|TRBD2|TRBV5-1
CASSSTSGAYNEQFF
TGCGCCAGCAGCTCGACTAGCGGGGCCTACAATGAGCAGTTCTTC
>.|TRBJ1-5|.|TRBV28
CASLPGGGNQPQHF
TGTGCCAGTCTACCTGGGGGAGGCAATCAGCCCCAGCATTTT
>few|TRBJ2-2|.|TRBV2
CAAEELADTGELFF
TGTGCCGCGGAGGAACTAGCCGACACCGGGGAGCTGTTTTTT
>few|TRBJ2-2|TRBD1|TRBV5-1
CASSLRGLNTGELFF
TGCGCCAGCAGCTTGAGGGGGCTTAACACCGGGGAGCTGTTTTTT
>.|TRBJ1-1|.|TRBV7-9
CASSSRGMNTEAFF
TGTGCCAGCAGCTCCCGGGGAATGAACACTGAAGCTTTCTTT
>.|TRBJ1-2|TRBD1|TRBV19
CASHPQDRAYGYTF
TGTGCCAGTCACCCTCAGGACAGGGCCTATGGCTACACCTTC
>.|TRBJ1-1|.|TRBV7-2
CASSLLGAPNTEAFF
TGTGCCAGCAGCTTACTAGGGGCGCCGAACACTGAAGCTTTCTTT
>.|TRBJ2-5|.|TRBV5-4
CASSLEGVETQYF
TGTGCCAGCAGCTTGGAGGGGGTAGAGACCCAGTACTTC
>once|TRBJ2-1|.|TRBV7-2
CASSLARGVYGGEQFF
TGTGCCAGCAGCTTAGCCCGAGGGGTTTACGGTGGTGAGCAGTTCTTC
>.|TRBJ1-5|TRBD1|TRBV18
CASSPGQGAGNQPQHF
TGTGCCAGCTCACCAGGGCAGGGGGCCGGCAATCAGCCCCAGCATTTT
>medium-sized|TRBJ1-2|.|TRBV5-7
CASTLWLSGVGYTF
TGTGCCAGCACCCTGTGGTTGTCGGGGGTCGGCTACACCTTC
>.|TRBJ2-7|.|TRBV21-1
CASSRGRRRGEQYF
TGTGCCAGCAGCAGGGGCAGGCGCCGCGGGGAGCAGTACTTC
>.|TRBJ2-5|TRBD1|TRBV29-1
CSARTGTYSTQYF
TGCAGCGCCCGGACAGGGACGTATTCGACCCAGTACTTC
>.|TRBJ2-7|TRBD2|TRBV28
CASSFQLAGTEQYF
TGTGCCAGCAGTTTCCAGTTAGCGGGGACCGAGCAGTACTTC